The 32 T cell receptor beta chains listed next were all sequenced from one sample in a study of cytomegalovirus exposure and HLA in healthy donors. PCR was performed using 60 Vbeta and 13 Jbeta primers. Data came from immunoSEQ multiplex PCR; TCRdb stores just in-frame clones and leaves some out. The sample contains about 130,000 clones, roughly 82% of which appear only once. The sequencing input was PBMCs. The receptors were gathered from a man aged 25 to 40 in good health and CMV-seronegative.

The chain couples TRBV28 to TRBJ2-7, with D maybe TRBD2 (5 bases). Germline-derived CDR1 and CDR2 are MDHEN and SYDVKM. CDR3 length: 14 amino acids. V lost 7 bases to trimming and J lost 3 bases, with 16 bases between them. CDR3 nucleotides: TGTGCCAGCATCGAGGGCTTCGATTACTACGAGCAGTACTTC. It is translated as CASIEGFDYYEQYF.

V usage is TRBV7-3 and J usage is TRBJ2-5, with a possible D match to TRBD2 (6 bases). CDR1 is SGHTA, CDR2 FQGTGA, per germline. The germline V and J ends were trimmed by 0 bases and 3 bases, with 17 bases remaining between them. The CDR3 covers 17 residues. CDR3 in amino acids: CASSLTRSGRGKETQYF. CDR3 coding DNA: TGTGCCAGCAGCTTAACCAGGTCGGGGCGGGGTAAAGAGACCCAGTACTTC.

This chain connects TRBV4-2 to TRBJ2-7; a weak D match, TRBD1 (6 bases). There are 15 residues in the CDR3. V was clipped by 0 bases and J by 1 base, with 10 bases between them. The V gene's germline CDR1 is LGHNA and CDR2 YNFKEQ. CDR3 DNA sequence: TGTGCCAGCAGCCAAGAAGGGGGTGGGTCCTACGAGCAGTACTTC. Translating gives CASSQEGGGSYEQYF.

The gene calls are TRBV18 and TRBJ2-5; 7 bases match TRBD1. The CDR3 is made up of 16 amino acids. Per germline, CDR1 KGHSH and CDR2 LQKENI. The junction had 11 bases not matched to a gene; V was cut back by 3 bases and J by 4 bases. The CDR3 here is CASSPSFGQERETQYF. The CDR3, as DNA: TGTGCCAGCTCACCCTCGTTCGGACAGGAGCGAGAGACCCAGTACTTC.

The rearrangement uses TRBV5-1 and TRBJ1-2, with 9 bases aligning to TRBD1. The V segment lost 3 bases and the J segment 7 bases; nucleotides outside the gene matches: 10. Germline V gene data show CDR1 as SGHRS and CDR2 as YFSETQ. The CDR3 is 15 residues long. The CDR3 DNA reads as TGCGCCAGCAGCTCCGGGGACAGGGAATTTATTGGCTACACCTTC. Translation gives CASSSGDREFIGYTF.

This clone appeared a few times. The chain joins TRBV10-3 to TRBJ1-2, with D possibly being TRBD1 (6 bases). V lost 3 bases and J lost 6, with 11 bases in between. The CDR3 loop spans 13 amino acids. Germline CDR1 is ENHRY and CDR2 is SYGVKD. The CDR3 loop is CAISEKQGDGYTF. For the CDR3, the DNA is TGTGCCATCAGTGAAAAACAGGGCGATGGCTACACCTTC.

The rearrangement uses TRBV6-1 and TRBJ2-3, with D possibly TRBD1 on 5 matching bases. Germline V lookup: CDR1 MNHNS, CDR2 SASEGT. V lost 7 bases, J lost 0 bases, and 14 bases lay in between. The CDR3 is made up of 15 amino acids. The CDR3 loop reads CASKQDLSSTDTQYF. The CDR3 DNA sequence: TGTGCCAGCAAACAGGATTTATCTAGCACAGATACGCAGTATTTT.

The chain has TRBV9 and TRBJ1-2; TRBD1 is a possible D gene (6 bases). The V end lost 4 bases, the J end lost 8 bases, and 15 bases lay between the germline ends. Germline V lookup: CDR1 SGDLS, CDR2 YYNGEE. The CDR3 contains 13 residues. CDR3 in DNA: TGTGCCAGCAGCCTCAACAGGGAGGGAGGCTACACCTTC. Protein sequence: CASSLNREGGYTF.

For the CDR3, the DNA is TGTGCCAGCAGTGTGTTTGACAATCTGAACACTGAAGCTTTCTTT. Translation gives CASSVFDNLNTEAFF. The chain carries TRBV6-1 and TRBJ1-1, with D uncertain. CDR1 is MNHNS, CDR2 SASEGT, per germline. Trimming cost V 4 bases and J 0 bases, with 12 bases left between them. The CDR3 contains 15 residues.

The chain has TRBV7-2 and TRBJ1-4, with TRBD1 matching over 7 bases. V lost 4 bases, J lost 3 bases, and 5 bases stayed unmatched. From germline, CDR1 is SGHTA and CDR2 FQGNSA. The CDR3 covers 15 residues. DNA of the CDR3: TGTGCCAGCAGCTCGTACAGGGGAGCTAATGAAAAACTGTTTTTT. This translates into CASSSYRGANEKLFF.

The gene calls are TRBV5-1 and TRBJ1-6, with a possible D match to TRBD1 (5 bases). Germline CDR1 is SGHRS and CDR2 is YFSETQ. This CDR3 is 13 amino acids long. The V end was cut by 0 bases, the J end by 14 bases, with 12 bases between. CDR3 sequence (DNA): TGCGCCAGCAGCTTGGAAGAGGGGAGGACCCTCCACTTT. Protein: CASSLEEGRTLHF.

The chain joins TRBV7-3 to TRBJ2-5; weak D call: TRBD2 (6 bases). Germline CDR1 SGHTA, CDR2 FQGTGA. Trimming left V 2 bases short and J 5 bases short, with 9 bases between. This CDR3 spans 13 amino acids. The CDR3 is CASSLGRRETQYF. The CDR3 nucleotides read TGTGCCAGCAGCTTAGGGAGGCGGGAGACCCAGTACTTC. The entire variable domain, with the rest obtained from reference TRBV7-3 and TRBJ2-5, is as follows: GAGVSQTPSNKVTEKGKYVELRCDPISGHTALYWYRQSLGQGPEFLIYFQGTGAADDSGLPNDRFFAVRPEGSVSTLKIQRTERGDSAVYLCASSLGRRETQYFGPGTRLLVL.

The J gene is TRBJ2-2, the V gene TRBV2, with 7 bases identical to TRBD1. The CDR3 contains 14 residues. The V and J ends lost 3 bases and 4 bases, in that order; junction bases with no gene match: 2. Germline V gene sequence: CDR1 SNHLY, CDR2 FYNNEI. CDR3 loop: CASSDAGGTGELFF. In DNA, the CDR3 is TGTGCCAGCAGTGACGCAGGGGGCACCGGGGAGCTGTTTTTT.

This sequence joins TRBV30 and TRBJ2-1; TRBD1 matches 7 bases. V lost 0 bases to trimming and J lost 2 bases; unmatched junction nucleotides: 4. This CDR3 has 15 residues. Germline values: CDR1 GTSNPN, CDR2 SVGIG (reference sequence). The DNA for the CDR3 is TGTGCCTGGAGTGTAAGGGGGCGCGCCTACAATGAGCAGTTCTTC. This encodes CAWSVRGRAYNEQFF.

The rearrangement joins TRBV11-3 to TRBJ2-2, with 8 positions matching TRBD1. Germline CDR1 is SGHNT and CDR2 is YENEEA. The CDR3 is made up of 14 amino acids. The V segment lost 2 bases and the J segment 5 bases; nucleotides outside the gene matches: 1. The CDR3 bases are TGTGCCAGCAGCTTAACAGGGGGGACCGGGGAGCTGTTTTTT. It translates to CASSLTGGTGELFF.

The chain couples TRBV30 to TRBJ2-3; D possibly corresponds to TRBD2 (5 bases). Germline CDR1 is GTSNPN and CDR2 is SVGIG (reference sequence). Between the trimmed V and J ends, which lost 0 bases and 0 bases, there was a span of 13 bases. There are 16 residues in the CDR3. CDR3 sequence: CAWSVSRTDSTDTQYF. CDR3 DNA: TGTGCCTGGAGTGTATCTAGGACTGATAGCACAGATACGCAGTATTTT.

Written as DNA, the CDR3 is TGTGCCAGCAGTCGTTCCCTCCAAGAGACCCAGTACTTC. Translated: CASSRSLQETQYF. The J gene is TRBJ2-5, the V gene TRBV6-5, with D uncertain. V was trimmed by 5 bases and J by 1 base, leaving 8 bases between them. The germline CDR1 and CDR2 sequences are MNHEY and SVGAGI. The CDR3 sequence is 13 residues long.

In this sample, this clone turned up once. The chain has TRBV28 and TRBJ2-2; no reliable D call. This CDR3 contains 15 residues. Trimming removed 2 bases at V and 4 bases at J, with 11 bases between. In germline, CDR1 is MDHEN, CDR2 SYDVKM. The CDR3 here is CASSLVGRGTGELFF. Here the CDR3 DNA reads TGTGCCAGCAGTTTAGTCGGTCGAGGCACCGGGGAGCTGTTTTTT. The entire variable domain, with the rest obtained from reference TRBV28 and TRBJ2-2, is as follows: DVKVTQSSRYLVKRTGEKVFLECVQDMDHENMFWYRQDPGLGLRLIYFSYDVKMKEKGDIPEGYSVSREKKERFSLILESASTNQTSMYLCASSLVGRGTGELFFGEGSRLTVL.

V gene TRBV5-4 combines with J gene TRBJ1-1; weak D call: TRBD1 (5 bases). This CDR3 comprises 16 residues. Trimming removed 5 bases from V and 1 base from J, with 18 bases in between. The germline V gene encodes CDR1 SGHNT and CDR2 YYREEE (reference sequence). The DNA of the CDR3 is TGTGCCAGCAGGGATGCGCGGGGCAGGGAGAACACTGAAGCTTTCTTT. Amino acid sequence: CASRDARGRENTEAFF.

The V and J genes are TRBV18 and TRBJ2-1; possible D gene TRBD2, 6 bases. The CDR3 loop spans 15 amino acids. Germline CDR1 is KGHSH and CDR2 is LQKENI. Deletions cut 4 bases from V and 5 bases from J, with 15 bases between. For the CDR3, the DNA is TGTGCCAGCTCACAGACGACTAGTGCAGACAATGAGCAGTTCTTC. Translating it yields CASSQTTSADNEQFF.

The chain recombines TRBV11-2 with TRBJ2-5; maybe TRBD1 (6 bases). CDR1 and CDR2 (germline): SGHAT, FQNNGV. There are 16 residues in the CDR3. Trimming pared 1 base from V and 5 bases from J, leaving 17 bases between. CDR3 nucleotide sequence: TGTGCCAGCAGCTTAGTACTGCAGGGTAGGGGGGAGACCCAGTACTTC. Translation: CASSLVLQGRGETQYF.

This sequence joins TRBV13 and TRBJ1-5; TRBD1 might be the D (5 bases). The CDR3 sequence is 12 residues long. The V gene lost 4 bases and the J gene lost 9 bases, with 10 bases spanning the gap. Germline V gene sequence: CDR1 PRHDT, CDR2 FYEKMQ (reference sequence). The CDR3 DNA sequence: TGTGCCAGCAGCTCCCAAAGGGGGCCCCAGCATTTT. It encodes CASSSQRGPQHF.

This clone was observed a few times. The chain carries TRBV11-2 and TRBJ1-4; 10 bases line up with TRBD1. This CDR3 comprises 16 residues. V shed 1 base and J 6 bases; nucleotides not matched to a gene: 5. The germline gives CDR1 SGHAT, CDR2 FQNNGV. The CDR3 DNA reads TGTGCCAGCAGCTTAGCGACCGGACAGGGGGATGAAAAACTGTTTTTT. Translation gives CASSLATGQGDEKLFF.

This rearrangement joins TRBV30 to TRBJ2-7; 8 bases fit TRBD2. Per the germline V gene, CDR1 is GTSNPN and CDR2 is SVGIG (reference sequence). The CDR3 runs to 13 residues. With V trimmed by 7 bases and J by 4 bases, 9 bases remained unmatched. CDR3 coding DNA: TGTGCCTCAGAGCGGGAGTCGTCTTACGAGCAGTACTTC. Protein: CASERESSYEQYF. Together with reference TRBV30 and TRBJ2-7, the CDR3 gives the full variable domain: SQTIHQWPATLVQPVGSPLSLECTVEGTSNPNLYWYRQAAGRGLQLLFYSVGIGQISSEVPQNLSASRPQDRQFILSSKKLLLSDSGFYLCASERESSYEQYFGPGTRLTVT.

The CDR3 coding sequence is TGCAGCGTTCAGGTCGGCAATCAGCCCCAGCATTTT. Its translation: CSVQVGNQPQHF. The genes are TRBV29-1 and TRBJ1-5; D not certain. Between the trimmed V and J ends, which lost 5 bases and 2 bases, there was a span of 7 bases. This CDR3 spans 12 amino acids. CDR1 and CDR2 (germline): SQVTM, ANQGSEA.

On this clone itself: One end of the junction does not line up with germline, which may come from a read error. This rearrangement joins TRBV5-4 to TRBJ2-7; 7 nucleotides align to TRBD2. The germline CDR1 and CDR2 sequences are SGHNT and YYREEE (reference sequence). The CDR3 length is 13 residues. The DNA of the CDR3 is TGTGCCAGCAGCGGGGGGGACTCCCACGAGCAGTACTTC. Its translation is CASSGGDSHEQYF.

The V gene is TRBV2, the J gene TRBJ1-2; TRBD1 matches at 9 bases. V shed 3 bases and J 7 bases; nucleotides not matched to a gene: 9. The CDR3 has 15 residues. Germline values: CDR1 SNHLY, CDR2 FYNNEI. This CDR3 is CASSEGGQGIGGYTF. CDR3 DNA: TGTGCCAGCAGTGAGGGAGGACAGGGGATCGGTGGCTACACCTTC.

The rearrangement joins TRBV6-5 to TRBJ1-2, with TRBD1 matching over 10 bases. With V trimmed by 8 bases and J by 7 bases, 4 bases remained unmatched. The CDR3 sequence is 12 residues long. Germline lookup yields CDR1 MNHEY and CDR2 SVGAGI. DNA of the CDR3: TGTGCCAGCCGACAGGGGGCGCTTGGCTACACCTTC. This encodes CASRQGALGYTF.

The J gene is TRBJ1-4, the V gene TRBV28; D is ambiguous. From germline, CDR1 is MDHEN and CDR2 SYDVKM. V lost 6 bases and J lost 4, with 3 bases in between. The CDR3 runs 11 residues. CDR3 sequence: CASSLNEKLFF. CDR3 nucleotides: TGTGCCAGCAGCCTTAATGAAAAACTGTTTTTT.

In its sample, this clone was seen a few times. The CDR3 DNA reads TGTGCCAGCAGTGCAGGGGGTCAGCCCCAGCATTTT. It encodes CASSAGGQPQHF. V gene TRBV7-2 combines with J gene TRBJ1-5, with 7 bases identical to TRBD1. The germline V gene encodes CDR1 SGHTA and CDR2 FQGNSA. This CDR3 has 12 amino acids. J was trimmed by 6 bases and V by 6 bases; bases with no gene match: 2.

The chain recombines TRBV9 with TRBJ2-3; the D gene is possibly TRBD1 (6 bases). Germline-derived CDR1 and CDR2 are SGDLS and YYNGEE. The CDR3 runs 15 residues. Trimming shortened V by 0 bases and J by 4 bases, and 12 bases separated the two germline ends. CDR3 in amino acids: CASSVGGGGADTQYF. The CDR3 region has the DNA TGTGCCAGCAGCGTAGGGGGTGGGGGCGCAGATACGCAGTATTTT.

The rearrangement uses TRBV5-4 and TRBJ2-7, with 8 nucleotides matching TRBD2. This CDR3 has 16 amino acids. The germline gives CDR1 SGHNT, CDR2 YYREEE (reference sequence). With 4 bases clipped from V and 2 bases from J, the junction kept 11 bases outside the gene matches. CDR3 loop: CASSAGGAGSPYEQYF. The CDR3 DNA follows: TGTGCCAGCAGCGCCGGGGGGGCCGGGTCGCCCTACGAGCAGTACTTC.